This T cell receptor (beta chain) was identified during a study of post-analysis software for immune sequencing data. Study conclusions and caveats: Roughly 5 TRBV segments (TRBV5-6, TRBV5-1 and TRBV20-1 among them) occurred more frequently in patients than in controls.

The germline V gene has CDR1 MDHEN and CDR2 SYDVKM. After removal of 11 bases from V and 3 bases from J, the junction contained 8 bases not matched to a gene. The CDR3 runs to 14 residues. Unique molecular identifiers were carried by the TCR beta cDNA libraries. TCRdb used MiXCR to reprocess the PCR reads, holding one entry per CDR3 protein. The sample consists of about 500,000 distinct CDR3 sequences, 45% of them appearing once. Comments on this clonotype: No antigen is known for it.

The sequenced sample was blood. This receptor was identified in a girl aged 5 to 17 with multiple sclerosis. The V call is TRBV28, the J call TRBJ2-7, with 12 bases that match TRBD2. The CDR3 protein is CAARTSGILYEQYF. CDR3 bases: TGTGCCGCTCGGACTAGCGGGATACTCTACGAGCAGTACTTC. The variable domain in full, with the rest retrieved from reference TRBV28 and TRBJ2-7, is DVKVTQSSRYLVKRTGEKVFLECVQDMDHENMFWYRQDPGLGLRLIYFSYDVKMKEKGDIPEGYSVSREKKERFSLILESASTNQTSMYLCAARTSGILYEQYFGPGTRLTVT.